This entry is about one T cell receptor beta chain. Its cognate antigen is unknown. The data derive from a study of PD-1 blockade in classical Hodgkin lymphoma. Study in general: Intravenous nivolumab at 3 mg/kg was given to patients every 2 weeks.

The data were produced by immunoSEQ multiplex PCR, yet TCRdb's version contains in-frame clones alone and is incomplete. The sample lists 12,000 to 15,000 clones, around 80% occurring once. General study findings and limits: Although disease activity or prior therapy may be involved, causes of the repertoire differences remain undefined. Exclusion was applied to patients who started nivolumab under 1 year after ASCT. Newly diagnosed patients had baseline TCR diversity that was reportedly lower than that of healthy donors.

Patients all relapsed after autologous stem cell transplantation, and there was variation in brentuximab vedotin exposure. The sequencing here drew on peripheral blood mononuclear cells (PBMCs), taken at baseline. This receptor was obtained from a human donor with classical Hodgkin lymphoma.

The CDR3 loop reads CASSPRDVTGELFF. As DNA, the CDR3 is TGCGCCAGCAGCCCCCGGGACGTCACCGGGGAGCTGTTTTTT. The chain is built from TRBV5-1 and TRBJ2-2, with D perhaps matching TRBD1 or TRBD2 (5 bases each). The CDR3 loop spans 14 amino acids. Trimming left V 4 bases short and J 4 bases short, with 11 bases between. Germline-derived CDR1 and CDR2 are SGHRS and YFSETQ.